The 5 T cell receptor beta chains given below trace back to one sample, sequenced in a study of shared clonotypes between healthy human individuals (TCRdb year 2020). Library creation used the immunoSEQ multiplex PCR assay. Not all clones reach the TCRdb copy of this immuneACCESS table, which keeps in-frame sequences only. Checked studies attribute under half of the gap to unresolved V genes and leave the rest unexplained. This sample lists some 1,100,000 clones; around 78% were detected once. The top ten hold about 0.52% of the sample. The sequencing sample was made of memory CD4+ T cells from PBMCs. What the cell subset or site label conveys for this sample: CD45RA-negative fraction. All receptors derive from a man younger than 35 in good health. Some clones in this sample may be carry-over from other donors' samples.

The J gene is TRBJ2-1, the V gene TRBV7-2; D is unresolved. Trimming left V 5 bases short and J 5 bases short, with 10 bases between. This CDR3 has 13 amino acids. The germline CDR1 and CDR2 sequences are SGHTA and FQGNSA. The CDR3 bases are TGTGCCAGCAGCCCCGGACGGAACAATGAGCAGTTCTTC. It translates to CASSPGRNNEQFF.

The rearrangement joins TRBV25-1 to TRBJ2-5; 8 positions agree with TRBD2. Gene TRBJ2-7 matches the end of the DNA better, so the J call may be wrong. Germline values: CDR1 MGHDK, CDR2 SYGVNS. There are 14 residues in the CDR3. The CDR3 sequence: CASSELGRAYEQYF. The CDR3 DNA follows: TGTGCCAGCAGTGAGCTCGGGAGGGCCTACGAGCAGTACTTC.

This rearrangement joins TRBV18 to TRBJ2-5, with D possibly being TRBD1 (6 bases). The germline CDR1 and CDR2 sequences are KGHSH and LQKENI. The CDR3 totals 16 residues. V gave up 1 base and J gave up 0 bases, with 12 bases separating them. This CDR3 reads CASSPQDRPYQETQYF. The DNA for the CDR3 is TGTGCCAGCTCACCACAGGACAGACCGTACCAAGAGACCCAGTACTTC.

This chain joins TRBV30 and TRBJ2-7; D might be TRBD1 or TRBD2, each matching 5 bases. V was shortened by 2 bases and J by 4 bases, with 12 bases between the two germline ends. The CDR3 is made up of 13 amino acids. The germline gives CDR1 GTSNPN, CDR2 SVGIG (reference sequence). In DNA, the CDR3 is TGTGCCTGGAGTAGGGGACCACTTTACGAGCAGTACTTC. Translation: CAWSRGPLYEQYF.

This chain links TRBV5-6 with TRBJ2-5; 8 bases line up with TRBD2. V lost 5 bases to trimming and J lost 4 bases; unmatched junction nucleotides: 13. The CDR3 covers 16 residues. Germline V gene data show CDR1 as SGHDT and CDR2 as YYEEEE. As DNA, the CDR3 is TGTGCCAGCAGTCTGAGGAGCGGGAGATGGAGAGAGACCCAGTACTTC. It encodes CASSLRSGRWRETQYF.